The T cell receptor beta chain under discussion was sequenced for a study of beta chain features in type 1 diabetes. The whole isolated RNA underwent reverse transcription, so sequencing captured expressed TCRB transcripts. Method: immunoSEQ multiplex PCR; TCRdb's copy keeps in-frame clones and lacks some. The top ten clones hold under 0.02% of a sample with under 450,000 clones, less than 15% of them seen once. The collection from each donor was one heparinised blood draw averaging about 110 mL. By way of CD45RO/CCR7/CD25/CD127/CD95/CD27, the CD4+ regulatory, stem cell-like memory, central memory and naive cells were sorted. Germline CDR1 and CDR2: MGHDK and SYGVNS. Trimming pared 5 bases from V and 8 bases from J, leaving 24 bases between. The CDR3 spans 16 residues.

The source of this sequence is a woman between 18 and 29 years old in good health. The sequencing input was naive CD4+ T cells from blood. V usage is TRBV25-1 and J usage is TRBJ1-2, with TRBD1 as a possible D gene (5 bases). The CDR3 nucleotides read TGTGCCAGCAGTACCAGAGGGGAGGGGAATATGAAGGGCTACACCTTC. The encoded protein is CASSTRGEGNMKGYTF.